This is a list of T cell receptor beta chains from one sample in a study of shared clonotypes between healthy human individuals. Measured with immunoSEQ multiplex PCR; TCRdb has only the in-frame clones, and not every one. The profile shows some 2.3 million clones, approximately 95% of them singletons. The sample comprised naive CD4+ T cells from PBMCs. The receptors here all came from a man between 18 and 29 years old in good health. Some clones in this sample may be carry-over from other donors' samples. The CDR3 runs from the conserved cysteine through the conserved F or W. The D gene is left open where the match is weak. Only some rows state a clone size, as once, few, many or a class for expanded clones.

cdr3_aa: CASSPGGGEQYF
cdr3_nt: TGTGCCAGCTCACCTGGTGGGGGGGAGCAGTACTTC
j_call: TRBJ2-7
d_call: NA
v_call: TRBV18
clone_size: NA

cdr3_aa: CASSRYTQYF
cdr3_nt: TGTGCCAGCAGCCGCTATACGCAGTATTTT
j_call: TRBJ2-3
d_call: NA
v_call: TRBV28
clone_size: NA

cdr3_aa: CASSQGGGATEAFF
cdr3_nt: TGTGCCAGCAGCCAAGGAGGGGGTGCCACTGAAGCTTTCTTT
j_call: TRBJ1-1
d_call: NA
v_call: TRBV4-2
clone_size: NA

cdr3_aa: CASSWGARNSPLHF
cdr3_nt: TGTGCCAGCTCCTGGGGGGCGCGAAATTCACCCCTCCACTTT
j_call: TRBJ1-6
d_call: NA
v_call: TRBV18
clone_size: NA

cdr3_aa: CASSYTTGAPEAFF
cdr3_nt: TGTGCCAGCAGTTACACGACAGGGGCGCCTGAAGCTTTCTTT
j_call: TRBJ1-1
d_call: TRBD1
v_call: TRBV6-6
clone_size: NA

cdr3_aa: CASSFIQGPISSNEQFF
cdr3_nt: TGTGCCAGCAGCTTTATACAGGGCCCGATTAGCTCCAATGAGCAGTTCTTC
j_call: TRBJ2-1
d_call: NA
v_call: TRBV5-6
clone_size: NA

cdr3_aa: CASSEFPRETQYF
cdr3_nt: TGTGCCAGCAGTGAATTCCCTCGGGAGACCCAGTACTTC
j_call: TRBJ2-5
d_call: NA
v_call: TRBV2
clone_size: NA

cdr3_aa: CATSRPGTTDNEQFF
cdr3_nt: TGTGCCACCAGCAGACCCGGGACTACAGACAATGAGCAGTTCTTC
j_call: TRBJ2-1
d_call: TRBD2
v_call: TRBV15
clone_size: NA

cdr3_aa: CASRMGDRANTEAFF
cdr3_nt: TGTGCCAGCAGAATGGGTGACAGGGCGAACACTGAAGCTTTCTTT
j_call: TRBJ1-1
d_call: TRBD1
v_call: TRBV28
clone_size: NA

cdr3_aa: CASSMGQGGEKLFF
cdr3_nt: TGTGCCAGTAGTATGGGACAGGGTGGCGAAAAACTGTTTTTT
j_call: TRBJ1-4
d_call: TRBD1
v_call: TRBV19
clone_size: NA

cdr3_aa: CSVESRLAGVNEQFF
cdr3_nt: TGCAGCGTTGAGTCTCGCCTAGCGGGAGTCAATGAGCAGTTCTTC
j_call: TRBJ2-1
d_call: TRBD2
v_call: TRBV29-1
clone_size: once

cdr3_aa: CASSPGTGVNTGELFF
cdr3_nt: TGTGCCAGCAGTCCTGGGACAGGAGTGAACACCGGGGAGCTGTTTTTT
j_call: TRBJ2-2
d_call: TRBD1
v_call: TRBV28
clone_size: NA

cdr3_aa: CVRSLKSGQLNYGYTF
cdr3_nt: TGTGTCAGAAGCTTGAAGTCGGGACAGCTTAACTATGGCTACACCTTC
j_call: TRBJ1-2
d_call: NA
v_call: TRBV7-5
clone_size: NA

cdr3_aa: CASSPAMTDTQYF
cdr3_nt: TGTGCCAGCTCACCTGCAATGACAGATACGCAGTATTTT
j_call: TRBJ2-3
d_call: NA
v_call: TRBV18
clone_size: NA

cdr3_aa: CASTVQGTNTEAFF
cdr3_nt: TGTGCCAGCACCGTTCAGGGAACGAACACTGAAGCTTTCTTT
j_call: TRBJ1-1
d_call: NA
v_call: TRBV2
clone_size: NA

cdr3_aa: CASSLALTDYRNEQYF
cdr3_nt: TGTGCCAGCAGCTTAGCGTTAACGGATTATAGGAACGAGCAGTACTTC
j_call: TRBJ2-7
d_call: NA
v_call: TRBV7-2
clone_size: NA

cdr3_aa: CASSWGTAKFEQYF
cdr3_nt: TGTGCCAGCAGCTGGGGGACAGCTAAGTTCGAGCAGTACTTC
j_call: TRBJ2-7
d_call: TRBD1
v_call: TRBV28
clone_size: NA

cdr3_aa: CSVDGQAGNTIYF
cdr3_nt: TGCAGCGTTGATGGGCAGGCTGGAAACACCATATATTTT
j_call: TRBJ1-3
d_call: NA
v_call: TRBV29-1
clone_size: NA

cdr3_aa: CASSFEGSNTDTQYF
cdr3_nt: TGTGCCAGCAGCTTTGAGGGGTCGAACACAGATACGCAGTATTTT
j_call: TRBJ2-3
d_call: NA
v_call: TRBV5-4
clone_size: NA

cdr3_aa: CATRQGGNSPLHF
cdr3_nt: TGTGCCACACGACAGGGCGGCAATTCACCCCTCCACTTT
j_call: TRBJ1-6
d_call: TRBD1
v_call: TRBV10-3
clone_size: NA

cdr3_aa: CASSQVSGVTSGSPYEQYF
cdr3_nt: TGTGCCAGCAGCCAAGTTAGTGGAGTTACTAGCGGGAGTCCTTACGAGCAGTACTTC
j_call: TRBJ2-7
d_call: TRBD2
v_call: TRBV11-2
clone_size: NA

cdr3_aa: CASRRTGVANQPQHF
cdr3_nt: TGTGCCAGCAGACGGACAGGAGTAGCAAATCAGCCCCAGCATTTT
j_call: TRBJ1-5
d_call: TRBD1
v_call: TRBV28
clone_size: once

cdr3_aa: CASWDGTAREIYF
cdr3_nt: TGTGCCAGCTGGGACGGGACGGCCAGAGAAATATATTTT
j_call: TRBJ1-3
d_call: NA
v_call: TRBV28
clone_size: once

cdr3_aa: CASSLLSRNEQYF
cdr3_nt: TGTGCCAGCAGTTTATTAAGCAGGAACGAGCAGTACTTC
j_call: TRBJ2-7
d_call: NA
v_call: TRBV28
clone_size: NA

cdr3_aa: CAISVTSARYEQYF
cdr3_nt: TGTGCCATCAGTGTAACCTCGGCCAGGTACGAGCAGTACTTC
j_call: TRBJ2-7
d_call: NA
v_call: TRBV10-3
clone_size: NA

cdr3_aa: CASSLVPPGGETQYF
cdr3_nt: TGCGCCAGCAGCTTGGTCCCCCCCGGGGGAGAGACCCAGTACTTC
j_call: TRBJ2-5
d_call: NA
v_call: TRBV5-1
clone_size: once

cdr3_aa: CASSRGLAGGEADTQYF
cdr3_nt: TGTGCCAGCAGCCGGGGTCTAGCGGGAGGAGAGGCAGATACGCAGTATTTT
j_call: TRBJ2-3
d_call: TRBD2
v_call: TRBV5-4
clone_size: NA

cdr3_aa: CASSYFEGNTEAFF
cdr3_nt: TGTGCCAGCAGTTACTTCGAGGGAAACACTGAAGCTTTCTTT
j_call: TRBJ1-1
d_call: NA
v_call: TRBV6-6
clone_size: NA